Below are 21 T cell receptor beta chains sequenced from a single sample in a study of blood T cells in healthy people across ages. A J-beta primer mix and a sample-barcoded 5' primer were used in a second PCR of roughly 6 to 11 cycles. TCRdb processed the 5' RACE reads anew with MiXCR; each CDR3 protein has one entry. Of roughly 1,700,000 distinct CDR3 sequences listed, roughly 27% are singletons. Material for sequencing was blood. The receptors come from a woman in her 30s in good health.

The chain has TRBV18 and TRBJ1-1; D uncertain. Per the germline V gene, CDR1 is KGHSH and CDR2 is LQKENI. Trimming removed 6 bases from V and 1 base from J, with 24 bases in between. CDR3 length: 18 residues. This chain's CDR3 is CASSTQFLKTGGNTEAFF. CDR3 sequence (DNA): TGTGCCAGCTCGACACAGTTCCTCAAGACCGGTGGGAACACTGAAGCTTTCTTT.

This clonotype was counted at least ten times. The chain carries TRBV5-1 and TRBJ1-2; a weak D match, TRBD1 (6 bases). Germline lookup yields CDR1 SGHRS and CDR2 YFSETQ. The CDR3 contains 13 residues. V lost 5 bases, J lost 9 bases, and 17 bases lay in between. CDR3 nucleotides: TGCGCCAGCAGTCCGACAGGAGGAAGGAGCTACACCTTC. As protein: CASSPTGGRSYTF. The whole variable domain, filled in from reference TRBV5-1 and TRBJ1-2, reads KAGVTQTPRYLIKTRGQQVTLSCSPISGHRSVSWYQQTPGQGLQFLFEYFSETQRNKGNFPGRFSGRQFSNSRSEMNVSTLELGDSALYLCASSPTGGRSYTFGSGTRLTVV.

In regard to this clonotype: At one boundary the junction diverges from the germline segment, which might be a read error. The rearrangement joins TRBV20-1 to TRBJ2-6; maybe TRBD1 (5 bases). The CDR3 sequence is 17 residues long. The germline V gene encodes CDR1 DFQATT and CDR2 SNEGSKA (reference sequence). The CDR3 bases are TGCAGTGCTAGAGATCATTTAGAGGCTTCTGGGGCCAACGTCCGGACTTTC. This translates into CSARDHLEASGANVRTF.

The CDR3: CASSLGAGSHTDTQYF. CDR3 in DNA: TGCGCCAGCAGCTTGGGGGCGGGGAGCCACACAGATACGCAGTATTTT. The chain recombines TRBV5-1 with TRBJ2-3; a weak D match, TRBD2 (6 bases). Germline CDR1 reads SGHRS; CDR2 reads YFSETQ. The CDR3 sequence is 16 residues long. Trimming took 0 bases from V and 2 from J, leaving 13 bases between them.

J is TRBJ2-5 and V is TRBV7-2; weak D call: TRBD1 (5 bases). The germline V gene encodes CDR1 SGHTA and CDR2 FQGNSA. Trimming took 3 bases from V and 1 from J, leaving 18 bases between them. This CDR3 contains 17 residues. Here the CDR3 reads CASSFFRPGPRQETQYF. The CDR3 DNA reads TGTGCCAGCAGCTTTTTCCGGCCAGGGCCCCGCCAAGAGACCCAGTACTTC.

In its sample, this clonotype was seen a few times. V is TRBV7-2 and J is TRBJ2-5; TRBD2 matches at 7 bases. The CDR3 has 16 amino acids. With 2 bases clipped from V and 0 bases from J, the junction kept 6 bases outside the gene matches. The germline V gene encodes CDR1 SGHTA and CDR2 FQGNSA. The DNA of the CDR3 is TGTGCCAGCAGCTTAATTGGGCTAGCGGACCAAGAGACCCAGTACTTC. It translates to CASSLIGLADQETQYF.

This clonotype has at least ten counts. The chain links TRBV9 to TRBJ2-3, with a weak D call TRBD2 (5 bases). Germline CDR1 is SGDLS and CDR2 is YYNGEE. CDR3 length equals 14 residues. Trimming pared 4 bases from V and 2 bases from J, leaving 11 bases between. The CDR3 loop is CASSLQDSTDTQYF. CDR3 bases: TGTGCCAGCAGCTTGCAGGACTCCACAGATACGCAGTATTTT. Looking up the rest from reference TRBV9 and TRBJ2-3 gives the full variable domain: DSGVTQTPKHLITATGQRVTLRCSPRSGDLSVYWYQQSLDQGLQFLIQYYNGEERAKGNILERFSAQQFPDLHSELNLSSLELGDSALYFCASSLQDSTDTQYFGPGTRLTVL.

J is TRBJ2-1 and V is TRBV2; 7 bases map to TRBD2. The trim removed 6 bases at V and 7 bases at J, leaving 9 bases unmatched. The germline V gene has CDR1 SNHLY and CDR2 FYNNEI. The CDR3 loop spans 14 amino acids. The chain's CDR3 is CASSPRALANEQFF. The CDR3 DNA reads TGTGCCAGCAGCCCTCGGGCACTAGCGAATGAGCAGTTCTTC.

CDR3 nucleotide sequence: TGTGCCAGTAGTCACCCGGGACAGGGTAATCAGCCCCAGCATTTT. Residues: CASSHPGQGNQPQHF. This chain uses TRBV19 with TRBJ1-5; TRBD1 aligns across 9 bases. The CDR3 consists of 15 residues. After removal of 5 bases from V and 4 bases from J, the junction contained 6 bases not matched to a gene. Per the germline V gene, CDR1 is LNHDA and CDR2 is SQIVND (reference sequence).

This sequence joins TRBV4-1 and TRBJ2-1, with 11 nucleotides matching TRBD2. Germline trimming cut 3 bases from V and 7 bases from J; bases unmatched to any gene: 8. This CDR3 has 16 residues. Germline CDR1 and CDR2: MGHRA and YSYEKL. The CDR3 is CASSHFTSGRRNEQFF. Here the CDR3 DNA reads TGCGCCAGCAGCCATTTTACTAGCGGGAGAAGGAATGAGCAGTTCTTC.

This chain uses TRBV12-3 or TRBV12-4 with TRBJ1-2; D may be TRBD1 (5 bases). This CDR3 is 17 amino acids long. The V end lost 6 bases, the J end lost 2 bases, and 22 bases lay between the germline ends. CDR3 residues: CASSSRGARAFNYGYTF. The CDR3 DNA is TGTGCCAGCAGCTCCCGTGGGGCCAGGGCATTCAACTATGGCTACACCTTC.

This clonotype appeared a single time. This chain connects TRBV5-4 to TRBJ1-2; D gene unclear. This CDR3 is 14 amino acids long. Germline lookup yields CDR1 SGHNT and CDR2 YYREEE (reference sequence). The V end was cut by 0 bases, the J end by 8 bases, with 14 bases between. The CDR3 DNA sequence: TGTGCCAGCAGCTTGGACCGGACGGGAGGGGGCTACACCTTC. It translates to CASSLDRTGGGYTF.

The CDR3 protein is CSAAVDRESNEQFF. The CDR3 DNA follows: TGCAGTGCTGCCGTGGACAGGGAGTCGAATGAGCAGTTCTTC. The rearrangement uses TRBV20-1 and TRBJ2-1, with 8 positions matching TRBD1. The CDR3 loop spans 14 amino acids. Germline V gene data show CDR1 as DFQATT and CDR2 as SNEGSKA (reference sequence). The junction had 10 bases not matched to a gene; V was cut back by 5 bases and J by 7 bases.

This clonotype was counted many times. J is TRBJ2-6 and V is TRBV5-1; D is undetermined. The V gene lost 0 bases and the J gene lost 1 base, with 8 bases spanning the gap. Germline CDR1 is SGHRS and CDR2 is YFSETQ. The CDR3 has 16 residues. CDR3 protein: CASSLGSTSGANVLTF. CDR3 bases: TGCGCCAGCAGCTTGGGTTCTACTTCTGGGGCCAACGTCCTGACTTTC. The whole variable domain, filled in from reference TRBV5-1 and TRBJ2-6, reads KAGVTQTPRYLIKTRGQQVTLSCSPISGHRSVSWYQQTPGQGLQFLFEYFSETQRNKGNFPGRFSGRQFSNSRSEMNVSTLELGDSALYLCASSLGSTSGANVLTFGAGSRLTVL.

This clonotype was observed many times. Relative to the germline gene, one junction end is altered; a read error may explain this. The V and J genes are TRBV7-2 and TRBJ2-7; D may be TRBD1 or TRBD2 (5 bases each). CDR1 SGHTA and CDR2 FQGNSA come from the germline V gene. The CDR3 extends over 15 amino acids. The CDR3 spells CASSLGTSSSYEQYF. The CDR3 bases are TGCGCCAGCAGCCTGGGGACGTCTAGCTCCTACGAGCAGTACTTC.

The sample holds a few counts of this clonotype. V is TRBV2 and J is TRBJ1-1, with D unresolved. This CDR3 is built from 13 residues. Germline CDR1 SNHLY, CDR2 FYNNEI. Trimming stripped 7 bases from V and 1 base from J, with 10 bases between. CDR3 region: CASTWWPNTEAFF. The CDR3 bases are TGTGCCAGCACATGGTGGCCGAACACTGAAGCTTTCTTT.

The table lists this clonotype with a few counts. V usage is TRBV18 and J usage is TRBJ1-2; D ambiguous. Per the germline V gene, CDR1 is KGHSH and CDR2 is LQKENI. The ends were cut back, 2 bases at V and 0 bases at J, with 10 bases in the middle. This CDR3 is built from 15 residues. CDR3 sequence (DNA): TGTGCCAGCTCACCAAGTACGCGAGCTAACTATGGCTACACCTTC. Its protein product is CASSPSTRANYGYTF. Based on the CDR3 plus reference TRBV18 and TRBJ1-2, the full variable domain is NAGVMQNPRHLVRRRGQEARLRCSPMKGHSHVYWYRQLPEEGLKFMVYLQKENIIDESGMPKERFSAEFPKEGPSILRIQQVVRGDSAAYFCASSPSTRANYGYTFGSGTRLTVV.

On this clonotype itself: A much more abundant neighbour one base away suggests this may be a read error. The conserved phenylalanine or tryptophan normally closing the CDR3 is absent here, so this likely arose from a read error. The chain's CDR3 is CASSLPGPGYTC. The CDR3 region has the DNA TGTGCCAGCAGTCTTCCAGGGCCTGGCTACACCTGC. This sequence joins TRBV7-2 and TRBJ1-2; D is possibly TRBD1 (5 bases). The CDR3 consists of 12 residues. Per germline, CDR1 SGHTA and CDR2 FQGNSA. The V end was cut by 6 bases, the J end by 7 bases, with 12 bases between.

The chain employs TRBV2 and TRBJ2-7; no clear D gene. CDR1 is SNHLY and CDR2 is FYNNEI in the germline V gene. This CDR3 comprises 13 residues. The ends were cut back, 3 bases at V and 3 bases at J, with 9 bases in the middle. The CDR3 DNA sequence: TGTGCCAGCAGTGACGACACTTACTACGAGCAGTACTTC. Protein sequence: CASSDDTYYEQYF.

This clonotype occurred many times. The chain couples TRBV29-1 to TRBJ2-4; no definite D call. Germline lookup yields CDR1 SQVTM and CDR2 ANQGSEA. Trimming removed 3 bases at V and 4 bases at J, with 10 bases between. This CDR3 has 13 residues. CDR3 loop: CSVEPTAKNIQYF. The CDR3, as DNA: TGCAGCGTTGAGCCCACGGCAAAAAACATTCAGTACTTC.

In its sample, this clonotype was seen a few times. The chain combines TRBV21-1 with TRBJ2-1; TRBD1, the table's D call, was not compared with the DNA. TRBV21-1 is a pseudogene locus. CDR3 length equals 15 residues. The CDR3 coding sequence is TGTGCCAGCAACCCTCGGGGGTTTAGGGACAATGAGCAGTTCTTC. Its protein is CASNPRGFRDNEQFF.